The subject of this entry is one T cell receptor (beta chain). What this receptor recognizes is not known. From the germline V gene, CDR1 is SGHVS and CDR2 is FQNEAQ. Cut back by 1 base and 2 bases, the V and J ends lie 9 bases apart. Measured from the cysteine to the phenylalanine, the CDR3 is 14 residues long. Just CDR3 DNA is preserved here, 42 bases in frame from base 1. The library came from the immunoSEQ multiplex PCR assay. The multiplex PCR relied on a mix of 60 forward primers for TCR Vbeta segments and 13 reverse primers for TCR Jbeta segments. The CDR3 region of rearranged TCR beta genes was amplified from genomic DNA with a multiplex PCR assay. The amplified TCR beta libraries were sequenced on the Illumina HiSeq System as 87-base-pair reads. Turning to the authors' computational methods: A later analysis tallied roughly 76 million unique TCR beta chains across the 700 or so repertoires, and approximately 12 million of those chains were shared by two or more donors. To remove PCR and sequencing errors, raw reads were error-corrected and collapsed into unique sequences using a nearest-neighbor algorithm that merged closely related sequences. Alignment of CDR3 sequences to IMGT reference sequences was used to assign V, D and J gene segments. Each retained sequence needed at least a six-nucleotide match to both a V gene segment and a J gene segment. Rearrangements were called productive when the CDR3 lacked stop codons and stayed in frame with V and J; all others were non-productive. CDR3 was defined by IMGT convention, running from the second conserved V-encoded cysteine to the conserved J-encoded phenylalanine. The earlier analysis of 500 to 600 of the donors excluded sequences that lacked an unambiguous match to a single V gene segment. In an earlier analysis of approximately 550 of the donors, V segments were called functional above 56.7% productive rearrangements and were called segregating when the between-donor standard deviation exceeded 5%. A statistical classification framework was built to diagnose cytomegalovirus status from the catalog of TCR beta chain sequences. In a later analysis, TCR nucleotide sequences were compared against IMGT/GENE-DB human TR gene sequences so that V and J genes could be assigned. A later analysis assigned CDR3 sequences and most-parsimonious VDJ recombination scenarios with the TCRdist pipeline. In a later analysis, every TCR beta chain was defined by the combination of its CDR3 amino acid sequence and its V-gene family, and reads without a unique V-gene family were dropped. In a later analysis, around 600 highly shared, low-generation-probability nucleotide sequences were removed to address suspected cross-contamination and a sequencing artifact. In a later analysis, a clonal expansion index was calculated for each public chain from normalized within-repertoire ranks of inferred template counts. In a later analysis, generation probabilities were computed with a VDJ recombination model fitted to out-of-frame rearrangements, and the resulting probabilities were checked against IGoR. A later analysis scored TCR-TCR, TCR-HLA and TCR-CMV co-occurrence with hypergeometric tests, applying a repertoire-size bias correction to TCR pairs. In a later analysis, false discovery rates were estimated by permuting HLA or CMV assignments 20 times. In a later analysis, co-occurring TCRs were grouped using DBSCAN, and TCRdist sequence similarity was added for clustering within HLA-allele-positive subsets. Co-occurrence clustering excluded repertoires with fewer than 30,000 or more than 120,000 public chains, plus five with anomalous nucleotide sharing. TCRdb took over this immuneACCESS table, retaining in-frame rearrangements with V and J assigned. Such tables are incomplete; in checked studies, under half of the missing clones stem from an unresolved V gene, and the remainder is unexplained. V and J calls and clone size follow that table, whereas D and trimming were derived from the DNA. The sample's own table lists approximately 38,000 clones. The ten largest clonotypes hold over 5.5% of the sample.

The data derive from a study of cytomegalovirus exposure and HLA in healthy donors (dated by TCRdb to the late 2010s). General notes on the study: An earlier analysis of approximately 550 of the donors reported 276 Gb of sequence data and 120 million or so unique TCR beta sequences from 150 million to 200 million T cells. Of the roughly 410 genotyped donors, 75% to 85% were placed in the genetic ancestry cluster associated with self-reported Caucasian donors. Genome-wide SNP genotypes for about 60% of the roughly 670 donors were used in a later genetic analysis, which treated that subset as a discovery cohort. An early release that covered about 600 HLA-typed donors contained 300 to 350 gigabases of sequencing data and tens of millions of unique TCR sequences. HLA typing included class I and class II loci at four-digit resolution. Typing coverage varied by locus: about 620-640 donors for A, B, C, DRB1 and DQB1; some 520 for DQA1; around 610 for DPA1; 400 to 480 for DPB1. Four to six DR-DQ haplotypes were handled as single units for association and clustering because linkage in the cohort was strong. The study aimed to test whether cataloging public T cell receptors could reveal signatures of past pathogen exposure. Donor age, sex, ethnicity and CMV serostatus were collected together with the repertoire data. Among some 400 genotyped donors of the cohort, an average of about 240,000 unique TCR beta nucleotide sequences was sequenced per donor, of which approximately 19% were non-productive. Every discovery cohort repertoire had been produced on one sequencing platform. An earlier analysis of around 580 of the donors used high-throughput TCR beta sequencing to judge whether each TCR beta V gene segment behaved as functional or pseudogenic. The T cell repertoires of roughly 660 subjects were profiled by immunosequencing and related to cytomegalovirus serostatus. High-throughput TCR immunosequencing, statistical association of individual TCRs with disease status, and machine learning were combined to predict cytomegalovirus infection status. Rather than using new phenotypic data, the later analysis identified candidate immune exposures from TCR beta sequences and from how often those sequences occurred across donors. A later analysis re-examined previously published TCR beta repertoires from about 670 donors and added high-resolution HLA genotyping to investigate patterns of TCR occurrence. Along with the approximately 700-subject first cohort, a separate validation cohort of 120 different subjects was used.

Results the study describes overall, beyond this receptor: Linkage disequilibrium might explain the correlated functional status among segregating V segments, but an unknown experimental factor could not be excluded. The authors suggested that the approach could potentially be extended to other disease states and immunological phenotypes. A later genetic analysis associated a missense DCLRE1C variant with V-gene and J-gene trimming of TCR beta chains, and an independent cohort replicated the association. A later analysis found that HLA-associated TCR beta chains were more clonally expanded and had lower generation probabilities than equally common non-associated chains. HLA typing was unavailable for some donors at each locus, so association tests used only the typed subset. In this cohort, only TCR beta chains were sequenced, and detectable features were limited by the absence of alpha or paired-chain data. A further reported finding was that TCR beta sequences accurately predicted the HLA-A and HLA-B alleles for most subjects in the first cohort. In a later analysis, around 17,000 TCR beta sequences were associated with specific HLA alleles at a false discovery rate of 0.05. The earlier analysis of nearly 600 of the donors excluded some 16 rarely observed V segments, including chromosome 9 orphons, because counts were too low. The presence/absence analyses assumed that sequencing depth was roughly uniform across donors, and that assumption may not be true. In a later analysis, several top co-occurrence clusters were reported to appear linked to parvovirus B19, influenza, CMV and Epstein-Barr virus. For the cohort, immune exposure information was limited to CMV serostatus. In the study, around 160 TCR beta chains were listed as associated with cytomegalovirus. A later analysis found that TCR association rates varied across HLA loci, with DRB1 alleles showing the most associated TCRs and HLA-C alleles the fewest. Strong co-occurrence of HLA alleles, especially DR and DQ, made assigning TCR associations to individual alleles difficult. Compared with the approximately 670-donor mean, donors in an Asian-associated ancestry cluster had fewer N-insertions in productive TCRs, according to a later genetic analysis. A cluster of highly shared sequence variants was judged likely to be a technical artifact of the sequencing pipeline. A few of the identified cytomegalovirus-associated TCR beta chains were confirmed in vitro to be specific for cytomegalovirus antigens. Because the 87-base-pair reads could not distinguish some IMGT-functional V segments, including TRBV6-2 and TRBV6-3, those segments were excluded. Cytomegalovirus status was reported to be diagnosed by the classifier with high specificity and sensitivity in both the original and validation cohorts. Across donors, most TCR sequences were observed very rarely, whereas some public TCRs were present in many individuals. Broadly in line with IMGT annotations, most TCR beta V segments showed up in productive rearrangements about 87% or about 30% of the time in an earlier analysis of several hundred of the donors. According to a later analysis, most CMV-associated TCR beta chains appeared to be HLA-restricted, and the HLA associations seemed to be driven largely by CMV exposure.

The cohort was made up of about 610 healthy bone marrow donors. All cohort members were sampled while nominally healthy, although unrecorded immune exposures were likely present. CMV serostatus was positive for 250 to 300 and negative for about 55% of the roughly 670 cohort members, and was not recorded for this donor. Every donor gave a peripheral blood sample, and the peripheral blood mononuclear cells from that sample were used for TCR beta sequencing. Genomic DNA extraction from the blood cell samples was performed with the Qiagen DNeasy Blood Extraction Kit. The sequence was collected from a human donor in good health. The rearranged segments are TRBV7-8 and TRBJ2-7; too little of a D gene remains to name it. What was sequenced was PBMCs. The DNA sequence follows: TGTGCCAGCAGCTTAGAAGGCAGGACCTACGAGCAGTACTTC. It translates as CASSLEGRTYEQYF.